Listed below are T cell receptor beta chains from one sample, sequenced in a study of T cells of healthy individuals. TCRdb passed the 5' RACE reads through MiXCR, listing each CDR3 protein once. The sample records 60,000 to 70,000 distinct CDR3 sequences, 15% to 20% being singletons. These receptors originate from a human donor in good health. Each CDR3 is given with its conserved first and last residue. The D gene is left open where the match is weak. Expanded clones get a size class; other rows say once, few or many, or leave the size out.

abundance,v_gene,j_gene,d_gene,CDR3nt,CDR3aa
-,TRBV18,TRBJ1-1,-,TGTGCCAGCTCACCACGGGACGGGCCAAACACTGAAGCTTTCTTT,CASSPRDGPNTEAFF
few,TRBV4-3,TRBJ1-4,-,TGCGCCAGCAGCCAAGAAATACAGGTTAATGAAAAACTGTTTTTT,CASSQEIQVNEKLFF
-,TRBV7-2,TRBJ2-2,-,TGTGCCTACAGGGAGAACACCGGGGAGCTGTTTTTT,CAYRENTGELFF
few,TRBV6-5,TRBJ1-6,-,TGTGCCAGCAGTTACGGGGGGGGACTGAATTCACCCCTCCACTTT,CASSYGGGLNSPLHF
-,TRBV5-1,TRBJ2-1,-,TGCGCCAGCAGCTTGGCCCGCGATGAGCAGTTCTTC,CASSLARDEQFF
few,TRBV27,TRBJ1-1,-,TGTGCCAGCAGTCGGGGACTGATGAACACTGAAGCTTTCTTT,CASSRGLMNTEAFF
many,TRBV2,TRBJ1-1,-,TGTGCCAGCAGTGAACAGCTGGGCAGGGCGAACACTGAAGCTTTCTTT,CASSEQLGRANTEAFF
few,TRBV11-2,TRBJ1-2,-,TGTGCCAGCTCCATGGACGGATTCTATGGCTACACCTTC,CASSMDGFYGYTF
once,TRBV5-1,TRBJ2-7,-,TGCGCCAGCAGCTCCCGGGACACAAACTCCTACGAGCAGTACTTC,CASSSRDTNSYEQYF
few,TRBV5-1,TRBJ2-5,-,TGCGCCTGCGCGAATCCGGGGTTTCAAGAGACCCAGTACTTC,CACANPGFQETQYF
-,TRBV27,TRBJ2-7,TRBD1,TGTGCCAGCAGTCAATACAGGGGGCCGGGGTACGAGCAGTACTTC,CASSQYRGPGYEQYF
-,TRBV5-1,TRBJ2-3,-,TGCGCCAGCAGCTTGGGGGACTCCGCAGATACGCAGTATTTT,CASSLGDSADTQYF
few,TRBV10-3,TRBJ2-2,-,TGTGCCGCAGGTCGGGGGGAGCTGTTTTTT,CAAGRGELFF
few,TRBV14,TRBJ2-3,-,TGTGCCAGCAGCCACATCGGAAGCACAGATACGCAGTATTTT,CASSHIGSTDTQYF
many,TRBV10-1,TRBJ2-7,-,TGCGCCAGCAGTGGACGGTGGGAATACGAGCAGTACTTC,CASSGRWEYEQYF
-,TRBV28,TRBJ1-4,-,-,CASSLNFSGTSFLMKNCFF
-,TRBV12-3/TRBV12-4,TRBJ1-5,-,TGTGCCAGCAGTTCCATTCGGCCTTCGGGCAATCAGCCCCAGCATTTT,CASSSIRPSGNQPQHF
many,TRBV27,TRBJ2-7,TRBD2,TGTGCCAGCAGCCAGATAGCGGGAGGTGGCTACGAGCAGTACTTC,CASSQIAGGGYEQYF
few,TRBV20-1,TRBJ2-7,-,TGCAGTGCTAGAGACATCGGCTACGAGCAGTACTTC,CSARDIGYEQYF
-,TRBV12-3/TRBV12-4,TRBJ2-7,-,TGTGCCAGCAGGGCCGGGATCCCTACTCAGTACGAGCAGTACTTC,CASRAGIPTQYEQYF
many,TRBV11-2,TRBJ2-3,TRBD2,TGTGCCAGCAGCTCCCGGGGAGGGGCCACCCCCACAGATACGCAGTATTTT,CASSSRGGATPTDTQYF
-,TRBV28,TRBJ2-7,-,TGTGCCAGCAGTTTCCCTGGATTCTACGAGCAGTACTTC,CASSFPGFYEQYF
-,TRBV20-1,TRBJ1-2,TRBD1,TGCAGTGCTTACCGACAGGGGGGGGACTATGGCTACACCTTC,CSAYRQGGDYGYTF
many,TRBV2,TRBJ2-1,TRBD1,TGTGCCAGCAGCGGGGACAGGGTCGCTTTTTACAATGAGCAGTTCTTC,CASSGDRVAFYNEQFF
many,TRBV11-2,TRBJ1-1,-,TGTGCCAGCAGCTTAGGGCAGGGAGGAACTGAAGCTTTCTTT,CASSLGQGGTEAFF
many,TRBV20-1,TRBJ1-1,-,TGCAGTGCTAGAGGAGGGACACGACGGAGCACTGAAGCTTTCTTT,CSARGGTRRSTEAFF
few,TRBV7-6,TRBJ2-1,-,TGTGCCAGCAGTCTCTCGCCGGAAAACAATGAGCAGTTCTTC,CASSLSPENNEQFF
many,TRBV14,TRBJ2-7,-,TGTGCCAGCAGCCCCGTGACCACCTACGAGCAGTACTTC,CASSPVTTYEQYF
many,TRBV27,TRBJ2-7,-,TGTGCCAGCAGTTATAGGCCGGACAGCTCCTACGAGCAGTACTTC,CASSYRPDSSYEQYF
many,TRBV19,TRBJ1-4,-,TGTGCCAGTAGTAACGGACGATGGGCCTTCATCGGAAAACTGTTTTTT,CASSNGRWAFIGKLFF
few,TRBV7-6,TRBJ1-2,-,TGTGCCAGCAGCCCAAGTTCAGGCTATGGCTACACCTTC,CASSPSSGYGYTF
many,TRBV9,TRBJ1-6,-,TGTGCCAGCAGCTCCGAGGCCCAAGGCTCCTATAATTCACCCCTCCACTTT,CASSSEAQGSYNSPLHF
-,TRBV6-5,TRBJ1-3,-,TGTGCCAGCACCTCCGGGAACACCATATATTTT,CASTSGNTIYF
few,TRBV18,TRBJ2-1,-,TGTGCCAGCTCCCCTAGCGGGGGGACAGGGGGTACTGAGCAGTTCTTC,CASSPSGGTGGTEQFF
-,TRBV5-1,TRBJ2-3,TRBD1,TGCGCCAGCTCAGGACAGGCCAGCACAGATACGCAGTATTTT,CASSGQASTDTQYF
-,TRBV9,TRBJ1-2,-,TGTGCCAGCGCCCCTACGGCGGGGGGCAGTAAGAGCTATGGCTACACCTTC,CASAPTAGGSKSYGYTF
few,TRBV7-9,TRBJ2-3,-,TGTGCCAGCAGCTTAGCCGGGGAAGATACGCAGTATTTT,CASSLAGEDTQYF
-,TRBV3-1,TRBJ2-7,-,TGTGCCAGCAGCCAAGACGGGAGACCCTACGAGCAGTACTTC,CASSQDGRPYEQYF
many,TRBV5-1,TRBJ2-7,TRBD1,TGCGCCAGCAGCTTGGTGACAGGGGACTACGAGCAGTACTTC,CASSLVTGDYEQYF
few,TRBV9,TRBJ1-1,-,TGTGCCAGCAGCGTTCTAGGGGACCTGACTGAAGCTTTCTTT,CASSVLGDLTEAFF
many,TRBV19,TRBJ2-1,-,TGTGCCAGTACCCAGGGGAGGCGGGGGCCATACAATGAGCAGTTCTTC,CASTQGRRGPYNEQFF
-,TRBV29-1,TRBJ2-7,-,TGCAGCGTCCAGGGTACCTACGAGCAGTACTTC,CSVQGTYEQYF
many,TRBV10-3,TRBJ2-4,TRBD2,TGTGCCTCCGGGACTAGCGGGGCTATTCAGTACTTC,CASGTSGAIQYF
many,TRBV28,TRBJ1-2,-,TGTGCCAGCAGCTCCCCCCCGGGGGACTATGGCTACACCTTC,CASSSPPGDYGYTF
-,TRBV28,TRBJ2-7,-,TGTGCCAGCACCCCCATGATGGGGGTTCCCGGCGGGCAGTACTTC,CASTPMMGVPGGQYF
-,TRBV29-1,TRBJ2-7,-,TGCAGCGCCTGGGACGGCCGGGGGCCTACGGAGCAGTACTTC,CSAWDGRGPTEQYF
-,TRBV3-1,TRBJ2-5,-,TGTGCCAGCAGCCAAGAAGGTCTGTTGAGCGGGTGGCCGGAAGAGACCCAGTACTTC,CASSQEGLLSGWPEETQYF